This T cell receptor (beta chain) emerged from a study of blood T cell repertoires in COVID-19. Study context: The United States, Italy and Spain provided the acute and convalescent COVID-19 samples. In each case, the material was cDNA or gDNA derived from T cells, B-cell-depleted T cells, or PBMCs.

After removal of 1 base from V and 1 base from J, the junction contained 6 bases not matched to a gene. The germline V gene encodes CDR1 SGHTA and CDR2 FQGNSA. The length of the CDR3 is 16 residues. Original analysis: From reference gene primer amplification, estimates of nucleated cell counts were derived. The method was immunoSEQ multiplex PCR; TCRdb's version includes in-frame clones alone and lacks a portion of them. V and J calls and clone size are given by that table; D and trimming were obtained from the DNA. The sample has approximately 93,000 clones; around 72% are singletons. Sequencing input: peripheral blood. The chain links TRBV7-2 to TRBJ2-5; 7 nucleotides agree with TRBD2. The receptor's source is a man between 65 and 85 years old with COVID-19, enrolled during active disease. CDR3 in amino acids: CASSLVGRGPQETQYF. CDR3 DNA sequence: TGTGCCAGCAGCTTAGTGGGGAGGGGCCCCCAAGAGACCCAGTACTTC.